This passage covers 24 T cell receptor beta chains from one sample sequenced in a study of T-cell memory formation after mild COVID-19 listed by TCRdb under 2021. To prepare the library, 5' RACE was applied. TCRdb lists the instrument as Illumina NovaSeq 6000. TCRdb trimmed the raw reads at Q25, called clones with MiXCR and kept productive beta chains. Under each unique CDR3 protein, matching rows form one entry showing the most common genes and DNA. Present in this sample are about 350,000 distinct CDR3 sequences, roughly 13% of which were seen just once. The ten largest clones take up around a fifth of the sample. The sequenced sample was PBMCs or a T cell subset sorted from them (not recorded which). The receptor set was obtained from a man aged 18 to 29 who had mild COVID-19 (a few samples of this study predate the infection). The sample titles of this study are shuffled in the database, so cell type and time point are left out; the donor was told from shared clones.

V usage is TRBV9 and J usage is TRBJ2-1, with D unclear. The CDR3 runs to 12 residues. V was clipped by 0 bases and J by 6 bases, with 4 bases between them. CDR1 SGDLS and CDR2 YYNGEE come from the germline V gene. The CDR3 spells CASSVGVNEQFF. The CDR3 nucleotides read TGTGCCAGCAGCGTAGGAGTCAATGAGCAGTTCTTC.

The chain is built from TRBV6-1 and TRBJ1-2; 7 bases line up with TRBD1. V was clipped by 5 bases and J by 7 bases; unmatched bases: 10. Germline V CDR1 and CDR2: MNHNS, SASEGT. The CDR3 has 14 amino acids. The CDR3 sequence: CASSQWTGLIGYTF. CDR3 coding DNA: TGTGCCAGCAGTCAATGGACAGGTCTTATTGGCTACACCTTC.

CDR3 region: CASSHARMNTGELFF. CDR3 in DNA: TGCGCCAGCAGCCACGCAAGAATGAACACCGGGGAGCTGTTTTTT. The chain couples TRBV4-1 to TRBJ2-2; the D is unclear. V was cut by 3 bases and J by 1 base, with 9 bases left in between. In germline, CDR1 is MGHRA, CDR2 YSYEKL. The CDR3 is 15 residues long.

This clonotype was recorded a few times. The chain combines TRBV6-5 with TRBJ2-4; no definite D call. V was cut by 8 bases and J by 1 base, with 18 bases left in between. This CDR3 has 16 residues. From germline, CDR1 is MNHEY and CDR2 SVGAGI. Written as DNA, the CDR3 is TGTGCCAGCTCCGCGAGCCATTCTCGGGCCAAAAACATTCAGTACTTC. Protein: CASSASHSRAKNIQYF.

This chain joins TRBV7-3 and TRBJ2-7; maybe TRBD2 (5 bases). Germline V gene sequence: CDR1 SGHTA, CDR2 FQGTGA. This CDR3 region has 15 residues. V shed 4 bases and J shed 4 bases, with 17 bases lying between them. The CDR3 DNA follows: TGTGCCAGCAGCTCAGGACGGAGGCCGGCGTACGAGCAGTACTTC. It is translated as CASSSGRRPAYEQYF.

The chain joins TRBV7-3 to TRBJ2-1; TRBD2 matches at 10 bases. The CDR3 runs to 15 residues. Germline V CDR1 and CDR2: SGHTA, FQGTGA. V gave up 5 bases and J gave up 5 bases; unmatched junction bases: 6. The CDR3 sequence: CASSIPSGGNNEQFF. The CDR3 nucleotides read TGTGCCAGCAGCATCCCTAGCGGGGGCAACAATGAGCAGTTCTTC. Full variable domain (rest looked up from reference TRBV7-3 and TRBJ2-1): GAGVSQTPSNKVTEKGKYVELRCDPISGHTALYWYRQSLGQGPEFLIYFQGTGAADDSGLPNDRFFAVRPEGSVSTLKIQRTERGDSAVYLCASSIPSGGNNEQFFGPGTRLTVL.

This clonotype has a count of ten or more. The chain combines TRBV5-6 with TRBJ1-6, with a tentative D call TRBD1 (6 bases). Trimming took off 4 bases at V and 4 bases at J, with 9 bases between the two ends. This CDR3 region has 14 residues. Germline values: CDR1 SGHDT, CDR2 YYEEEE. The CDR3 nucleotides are TGTGCCAGCAGCCTAGGACAGTATAATTCACCCCTCCACTTT. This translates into CASSLGQYNSPLHF.

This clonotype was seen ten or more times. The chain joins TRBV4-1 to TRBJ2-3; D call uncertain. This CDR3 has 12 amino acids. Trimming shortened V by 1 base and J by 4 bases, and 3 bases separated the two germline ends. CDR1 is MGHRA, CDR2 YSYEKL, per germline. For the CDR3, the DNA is TGCGCCAGCAGCCAAGCGGCAGATACGCAGTATTTT. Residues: CASSQAADTQYF.

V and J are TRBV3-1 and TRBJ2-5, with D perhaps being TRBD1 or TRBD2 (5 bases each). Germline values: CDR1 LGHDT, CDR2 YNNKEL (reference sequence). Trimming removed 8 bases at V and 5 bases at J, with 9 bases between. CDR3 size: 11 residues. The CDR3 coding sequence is TGTGCCAGCCTAGAGGGGGAGACCCAGTACTTC. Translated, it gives CASLEGETQYF.

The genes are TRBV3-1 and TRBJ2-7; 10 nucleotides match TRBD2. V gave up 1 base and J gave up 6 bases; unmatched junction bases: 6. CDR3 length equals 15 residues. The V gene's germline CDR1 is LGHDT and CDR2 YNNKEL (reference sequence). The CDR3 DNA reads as TGTGCCAGCAGCCAAGGGGCTAGCGGGGGAGGCGAGCAGTACTTC. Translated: CASSQGASGGGEQYF.

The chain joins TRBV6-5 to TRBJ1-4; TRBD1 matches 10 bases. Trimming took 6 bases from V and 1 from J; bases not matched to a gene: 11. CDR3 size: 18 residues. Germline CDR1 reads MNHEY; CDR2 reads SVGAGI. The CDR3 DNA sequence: TGTGCCAGCAGACGCCGACAGGGGGCAGGAGGAACTAATGAAAAACTGTTTTTT. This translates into CASRRRQGAGGTNEKLFF.

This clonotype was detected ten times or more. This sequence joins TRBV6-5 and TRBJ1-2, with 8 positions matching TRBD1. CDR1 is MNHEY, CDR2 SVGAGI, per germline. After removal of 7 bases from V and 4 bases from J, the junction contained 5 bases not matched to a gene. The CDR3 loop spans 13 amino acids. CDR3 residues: CASTGQGTYGYTF. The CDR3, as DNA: TGTGCCAGCACCGGACAGGGTACCTATGGCTACACCTTC.

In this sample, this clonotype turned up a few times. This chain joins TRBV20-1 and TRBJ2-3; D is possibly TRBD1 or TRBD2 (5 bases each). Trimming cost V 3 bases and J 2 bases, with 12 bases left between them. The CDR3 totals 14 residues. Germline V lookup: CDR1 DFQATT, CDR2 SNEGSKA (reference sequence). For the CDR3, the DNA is TGCAGTGCTAGCGGGGCGGCATCCACAGATACGCAGTATTTT. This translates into CSASGAASTDTQYF.

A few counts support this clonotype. CDR3 sequence: CATSVRGSNEQFF. The CDR3 region has the DNA TGTGCCACCAGTGTCCGGGGTTCCAATGAGCAGTTCTTC. This chain uses TRBV24-1 with TRBJ2-1; TRBD2 is a possible D gene (5 bases). CDR3 size: 13 residues. The germline CDR1 and CDR2 sequences are KGHDR and SFDVKD. Trimming stripped 5 bases from V and 6 bases from J, with 10 bases between.

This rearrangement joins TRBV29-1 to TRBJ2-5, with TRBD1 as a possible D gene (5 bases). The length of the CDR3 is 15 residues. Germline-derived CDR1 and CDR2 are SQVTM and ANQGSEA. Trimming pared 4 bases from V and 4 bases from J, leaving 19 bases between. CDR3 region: CSVASYLRVAETQYF. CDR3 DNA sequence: TGCAGCGTTGCCTCTTATCTCAGGGTAGCAGAGACCCAGTACTTC.

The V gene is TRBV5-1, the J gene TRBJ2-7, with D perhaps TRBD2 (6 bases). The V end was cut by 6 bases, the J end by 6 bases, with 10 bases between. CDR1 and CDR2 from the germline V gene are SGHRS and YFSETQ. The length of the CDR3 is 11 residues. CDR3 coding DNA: TGCGCCAGCACGCGGGGCCTCGAGCAGTACTTC. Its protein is CASTRGLEQYF.

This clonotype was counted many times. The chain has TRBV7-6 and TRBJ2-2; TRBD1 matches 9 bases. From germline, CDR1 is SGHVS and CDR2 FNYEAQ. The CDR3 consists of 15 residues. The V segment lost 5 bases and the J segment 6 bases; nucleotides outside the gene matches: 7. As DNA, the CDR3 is TGTGCCAGCAGCGTCGGGACAGGGTTATCCGGGGAGCTGTTTTTT. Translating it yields CASSVGTGLSGELFF.

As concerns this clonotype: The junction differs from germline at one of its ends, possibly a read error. CDR3 DNA: TGTGACAGCAGTGCAGGGTTGGGGCCCCAGCATTTT. This codes for CDSSAGLGPQHF. V and J are TRBV6-2 or TRBV6-3 and TRBJ1-5, with a tentative D call TRBD1 (5 bases). This CDR3 contains 12 residues. Per the germline V gene, CDR1 is MNHEY and CDR2 is SVGEGT.

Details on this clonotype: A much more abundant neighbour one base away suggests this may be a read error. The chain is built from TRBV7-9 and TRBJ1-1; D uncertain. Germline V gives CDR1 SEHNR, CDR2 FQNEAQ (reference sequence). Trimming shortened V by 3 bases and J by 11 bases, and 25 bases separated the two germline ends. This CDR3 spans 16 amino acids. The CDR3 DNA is TGTGCCAGCAGCTTTCTATTTCCCACATGGGTCTTGCTTGCTTTCTTT. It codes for CASSFLFPTWVLLAFF.

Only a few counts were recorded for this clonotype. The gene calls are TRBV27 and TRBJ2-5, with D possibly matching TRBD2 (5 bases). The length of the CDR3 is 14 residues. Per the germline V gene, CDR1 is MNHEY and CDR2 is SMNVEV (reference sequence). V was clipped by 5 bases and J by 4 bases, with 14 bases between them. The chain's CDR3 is CASSRRGIGETQYF. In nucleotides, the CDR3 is TGTGCCAGCAGTCGCCGGGGAATCGGAGAGACCCAGTACTTC.

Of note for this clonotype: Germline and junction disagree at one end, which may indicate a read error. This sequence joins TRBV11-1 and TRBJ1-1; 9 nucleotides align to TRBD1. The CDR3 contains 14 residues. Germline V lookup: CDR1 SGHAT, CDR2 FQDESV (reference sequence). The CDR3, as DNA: TGTGCCAGCACCTTACAGGGGGCCTCGACTGAAGCTTTCTTT. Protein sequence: CASTLQGASTEAFF.

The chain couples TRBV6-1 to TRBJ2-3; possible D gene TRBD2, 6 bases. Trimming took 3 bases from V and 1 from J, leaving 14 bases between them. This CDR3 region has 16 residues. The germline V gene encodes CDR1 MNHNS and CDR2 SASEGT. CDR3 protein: CASSERLPGGTDTQYF. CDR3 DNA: TGTGCCAGCAGTGAGAGGCTGCCGGGGGGCACAGATACGCAGTATTTT.

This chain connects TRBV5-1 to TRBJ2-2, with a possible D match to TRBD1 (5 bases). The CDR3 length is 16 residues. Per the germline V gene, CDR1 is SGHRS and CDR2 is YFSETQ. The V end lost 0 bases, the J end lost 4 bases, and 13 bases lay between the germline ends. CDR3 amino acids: CASSLVGREGTGELFF. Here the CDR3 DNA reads TGCGCCAGCAGCTTGGTTGGCAGGGAAGGCACCGGGGAGCTGTTTTTT.

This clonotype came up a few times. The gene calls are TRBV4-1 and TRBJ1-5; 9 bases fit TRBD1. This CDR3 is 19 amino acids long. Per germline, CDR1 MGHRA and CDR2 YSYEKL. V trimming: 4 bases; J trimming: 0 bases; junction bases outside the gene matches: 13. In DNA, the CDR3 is TGCGCCAGCAGCCCCGGATCGGGACAGGGAGACGATAGCAATCAGCCCCAGCATTTT. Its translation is CASSPGSGQGDDSNQPQHF.